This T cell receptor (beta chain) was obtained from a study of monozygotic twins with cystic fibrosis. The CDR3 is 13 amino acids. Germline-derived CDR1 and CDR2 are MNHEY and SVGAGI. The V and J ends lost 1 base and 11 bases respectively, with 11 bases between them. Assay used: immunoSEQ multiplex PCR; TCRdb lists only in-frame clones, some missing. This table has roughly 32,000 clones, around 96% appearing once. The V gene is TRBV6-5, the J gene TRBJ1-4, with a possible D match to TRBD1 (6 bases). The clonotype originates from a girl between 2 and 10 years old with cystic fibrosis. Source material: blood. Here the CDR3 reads CASSYFTGYKLFF. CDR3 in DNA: TGTGCCAGCAGTTACTTTACAGGGTATAAACTGTTTTTT.